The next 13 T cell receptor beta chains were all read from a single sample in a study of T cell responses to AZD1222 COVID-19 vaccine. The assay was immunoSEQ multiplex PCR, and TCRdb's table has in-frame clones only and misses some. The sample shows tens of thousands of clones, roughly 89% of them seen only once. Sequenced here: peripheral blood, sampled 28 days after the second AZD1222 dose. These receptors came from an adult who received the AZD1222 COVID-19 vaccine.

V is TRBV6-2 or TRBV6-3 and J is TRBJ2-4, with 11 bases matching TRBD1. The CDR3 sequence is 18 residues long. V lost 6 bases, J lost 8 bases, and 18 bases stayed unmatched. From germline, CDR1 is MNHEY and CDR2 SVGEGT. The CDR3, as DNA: TGTGCCAGCAGCTCCTATAGAATCCGGGACAGGGGGGACGACATTCAGTACTTC. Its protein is CASSSYRIRDRGDDIQYF.

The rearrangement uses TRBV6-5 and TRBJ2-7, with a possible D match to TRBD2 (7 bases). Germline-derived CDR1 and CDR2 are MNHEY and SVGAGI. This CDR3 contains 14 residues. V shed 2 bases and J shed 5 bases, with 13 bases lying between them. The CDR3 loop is CASSYAWGGDEQYF. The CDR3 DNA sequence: TGTGCCAGCAGTTACGCTTGGGGGGGCGACGAGCAGTACTTC.

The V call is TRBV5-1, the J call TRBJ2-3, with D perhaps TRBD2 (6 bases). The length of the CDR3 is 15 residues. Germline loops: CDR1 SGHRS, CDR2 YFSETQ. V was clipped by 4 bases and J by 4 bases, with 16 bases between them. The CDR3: CASSQGGIESDTQYF. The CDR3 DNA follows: TGCGCCAGCAGCCAGGGCGGGATCGAGTCAGATACGCAGTATTTT.

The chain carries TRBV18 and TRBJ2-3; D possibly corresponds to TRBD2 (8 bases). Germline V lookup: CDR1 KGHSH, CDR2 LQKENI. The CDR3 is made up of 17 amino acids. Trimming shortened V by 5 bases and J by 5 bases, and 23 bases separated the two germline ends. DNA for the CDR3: TGTGCCAGCTCAAACTTCGGGACAGCGGGGGTTGAAGATACGCAGTATTTT. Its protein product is CASSNFGTAGVEDTQYF.

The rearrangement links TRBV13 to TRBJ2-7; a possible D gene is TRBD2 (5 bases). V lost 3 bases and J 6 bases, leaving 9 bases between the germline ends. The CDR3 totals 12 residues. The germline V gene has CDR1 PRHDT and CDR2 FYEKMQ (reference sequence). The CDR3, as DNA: TGTGCCAGCAGCTTGGTACGGGGCGAGCAGTACGTC. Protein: CASSLVRGEQYV.

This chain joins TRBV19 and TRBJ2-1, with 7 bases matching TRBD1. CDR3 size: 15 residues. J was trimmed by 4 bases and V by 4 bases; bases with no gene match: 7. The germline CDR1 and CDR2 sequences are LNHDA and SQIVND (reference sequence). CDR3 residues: CASSTGTEGYNEQFF. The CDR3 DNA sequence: TGTGCCAGTAGTACGGGGACAGAGGGTTACAATGAGCAGTTCTTC.

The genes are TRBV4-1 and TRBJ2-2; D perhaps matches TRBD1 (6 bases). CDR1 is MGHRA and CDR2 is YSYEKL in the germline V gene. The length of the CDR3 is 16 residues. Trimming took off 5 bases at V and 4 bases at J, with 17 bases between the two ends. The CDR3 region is CASSDGQGGRTGELFF. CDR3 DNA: TGCGCCAGCAGCGACGGCCAAGGGGGACGCACCGGGGAGCTGTTTTTT.

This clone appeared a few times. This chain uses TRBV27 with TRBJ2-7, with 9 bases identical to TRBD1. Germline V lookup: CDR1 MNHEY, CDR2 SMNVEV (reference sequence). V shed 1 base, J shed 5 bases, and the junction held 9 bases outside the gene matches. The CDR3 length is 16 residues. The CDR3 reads CASSLLEEDRGDEQYV. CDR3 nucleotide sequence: TGTGCCAGCAGTTTATTGGAGGAGGACAGGGGAGACGAGCAGTACGTC.

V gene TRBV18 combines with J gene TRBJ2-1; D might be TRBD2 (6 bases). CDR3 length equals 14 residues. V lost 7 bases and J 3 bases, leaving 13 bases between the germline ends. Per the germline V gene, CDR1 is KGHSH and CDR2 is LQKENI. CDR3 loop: CASFTGLVYNEQFF. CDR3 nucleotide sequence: TGTGCCAGCTTCACGGGACTTGTCTACAATGAGCAGTTCTTC.

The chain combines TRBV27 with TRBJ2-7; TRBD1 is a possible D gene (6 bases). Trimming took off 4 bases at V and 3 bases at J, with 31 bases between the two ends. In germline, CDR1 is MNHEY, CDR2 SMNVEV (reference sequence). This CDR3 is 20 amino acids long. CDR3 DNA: TGTGCCAGCAGTTCCGGAAGTGTTGGACAGACTGATCCCAACTTCTACGAGCAGTACTTC. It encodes CASSSGSVGQTDPNFYEQYF.

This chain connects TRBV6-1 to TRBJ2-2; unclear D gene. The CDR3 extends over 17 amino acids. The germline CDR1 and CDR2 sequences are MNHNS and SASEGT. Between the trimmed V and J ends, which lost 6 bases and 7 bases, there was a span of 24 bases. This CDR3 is CASREFFVLGWVGELFF. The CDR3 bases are TGTGCCAGCAGAGAATTTTTTGTATTGGGCTGGGTCGGGGAGCTGTTTTTT.

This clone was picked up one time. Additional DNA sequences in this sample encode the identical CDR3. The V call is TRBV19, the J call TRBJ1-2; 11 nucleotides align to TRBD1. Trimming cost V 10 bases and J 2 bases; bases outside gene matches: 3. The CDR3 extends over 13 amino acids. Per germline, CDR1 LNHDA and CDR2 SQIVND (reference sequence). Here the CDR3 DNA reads TGTGCCACAGGACAGGGGGCGAACTATGGCTACACCTTC. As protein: CATGQGANYGYTF.

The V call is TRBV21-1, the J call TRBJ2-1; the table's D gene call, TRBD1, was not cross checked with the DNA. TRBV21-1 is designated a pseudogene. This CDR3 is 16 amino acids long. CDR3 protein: CASSKDGGQGGNEQFF. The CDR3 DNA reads TGTGCCAGCAGCAAAGATGGGGGACAGGGCGGGAATGAGCAGTTCTTC.